Ten or more counts support the clone carrying this T cell receptor (beta chain). Its target is not known. The entry originates in a study of regulatory T cells in long-lasting Graves disease. Study-level findings and limits: Persistent Graves' cases showed lower TCR diversity than newly diagnosed cases.

Sample time point: persistent/refractory GD, antithyroid drugs over 5 years with positive TRAb. Extracted RNA from PBMCs served as the source of the TCR library. Graves' disease diagnosis relied on American Thyroid Association guidelines. In this cohort, patients came from an endocrinology department located in Xi'an, China. CDR1 SNHLY and CDR2 FYNNEI come from the germline V gene. The CDR3 extends over 15 amino acids. V lost 5 bases and J 4 bases, leaving 15 bases between the germline ends. Libraries of TCR beta came from iRepertoire HTBI primers plus Arm-PCR of CDR3 regions. One entry per CDR3 protein, called by TCRdb with MiXCR from the multiplex PCR reads. The data hold approximately 500,000 distinct CDR3 sequences, with roughly 21% observed a single time.

The clonotype was recovered from a female donor with Graves disease. V usage is TRBV2 and J usage is TRBJ1-5; D is ambiguous. This specimen was peripheral blood mononuclear cells (PBMCs), taken when the disease was refractory, from a patient treated with antithyroid drugs. The DNA for the CDR3 is TGTGCCAGCAGTTTGTTTAATAAAGGGAATCAGCCCCAGCATTTT. Encoded protein: CASSLFNKGNQPQHF.